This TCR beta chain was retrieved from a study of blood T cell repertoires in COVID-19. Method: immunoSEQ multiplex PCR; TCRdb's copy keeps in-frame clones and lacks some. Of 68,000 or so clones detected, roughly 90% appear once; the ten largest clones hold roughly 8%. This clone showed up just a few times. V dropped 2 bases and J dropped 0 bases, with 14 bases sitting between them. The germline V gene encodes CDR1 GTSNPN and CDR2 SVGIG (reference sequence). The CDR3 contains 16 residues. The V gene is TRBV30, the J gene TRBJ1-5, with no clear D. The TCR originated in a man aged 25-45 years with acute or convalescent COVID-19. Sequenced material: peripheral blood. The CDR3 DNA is TGTGCCTGGAGTCGAGGCCCGGGAAATAGCAATCAGCCCCAGCATTTT. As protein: CAWSRGPGNSNQPQHF.